The present T cell receptor beta chain was sequenced within a study of blood T cell repertoires in COVID-19. Study details: PBMCs, B-cell-depleted T cells, or T cells provided the cDNA or gDNA that made up the material.

The participants were between 18 and 89 years old and came from 24 US areas. Participants' own reports of clinical history determined their cohort assignment. Donors in Cohort 3 counted as recovered after two negative PCRs, clearance, or symptom resolution. TCRdb keeps only in-frame clones here, not all; method: immunoSEQ multiplex PCR. The sample includes 450,000 to 500,000 clones, about nine tenths seen only once; the top ten take under 0.85%. Trimming pared 8 bases from V and 5 bases from J, leaving 15 bases between. Germline CDR1 reads MNHEY; CDR2 reads SVGAGI. This CDR3 comprises 13 residues. This TCR was recovered from a woman aged 18-29 years who had recovered from COVID-19. Sequenced sample: PBMCs or T cells enriched from blood (not recorded which). The chain carries TRBV6-5 and TRBJ1-1, with D possibly TRBD1 on 5 matching bases. CDR3 in amino acids: CASGAGVRTEAFF. DNA of the CDR3: TGTGCCAGCGGGGCGGGGGTGAGAACTGAAGCTTTCTTT.